A single sample is the source of the 20 T cell receptor beta chains below, sequenced in a study of identical twins. TCRdb reprocessed the 5' RACE reads with MiXCR, giving one entry per CDR3 protein. The sample lists hundreds of thousands of distinct CDR3 sequences, 5.5% to 6.5% seen once, with roughly 1.8% in the top ten. The sample taken for sequencing was naive T cells sorted from blood. These receptors were collected from a man in his late teens or twenties in good health.

This clonotype was picked up many times. This chain uses TRBV7-2 with TRBJ2-3; 12 bases agree with TRBD2. With 2 bases clipped from V and 2 bases from J, the junction kept 5 bases outside the gene matches. CDR3 length: 17 residues. Germline V gene data show CDR1 as SGHTA and CDR2 as FQGNSA. CDR3 in DNA: TGTGCCAGCAGCTTAACCGGACTAGCGGGGTTCACAGATACGCAGTATTTT. It encodes CASSLTGLAGFTDTQYF.

The table lists this clonotype with a few counts. V gene TRBV7-2 combines with J gene TRBJ2-7; no clear D. The V and J ends lost 5 bases and 2 bases respectively, with 13 bases between them. Germline CDR1 SGHTA, CDR2 FQGNSA. This CDR3 is 14 amino acids long. Written as DNA, the CDR3 is TGTGCCAGCAGCCAATATAGGGTCCCCTACGAGCAGTACTTC. The encoded protein is CASSQYRVPYEQYF.

This clonotype appeared many times. The gene calls are TRBV20-1 and TRBJ2-7, with TRBD2 matching over 7 bases. Looked up from germline, CDR1 is DFQATT and CDR2 is SNEGSKA (reference sequence). The CDR3 has 13 amino acids. V gave up 5 bases and J gave up 6 bases; unmatched junction bases: 10. The CDR3 is CSACVAWGGEQYF. In nucleotides, the CDR3 is TGCAGTGCTTGTGTCGCGTGGGGGGGCGAGCAGTACTTC.

This clonotype was detected a few times. V is TRBV10-3 and J is TRBJ2-1, with 16 bases matching TRBD2. This CDR3 is built from 15 residues. The germline gives CDR1 ENHRY, CDR2 SYGVKD. Trimming cost V 8 bases and J 12 bases; bases outside gene matches: 10. The CDR3 reads CAIQPGTSGRAGQFF. CDR3 DNA sequence: TGTGCCATCCAACCCGGGACTAGCGGGAGGGCCGGGCAGTTCTTC.

In this sample, this clonotype turned up a few times. The chain has TRBV3-1 and TRBJ1-4, with D possibly matching TRBD1 (5 bases). V was shortened by 4 bases and J by 2 bases, with 11 bases between the two germline ends. Per germline, CDR1 LGHDT and CDR2 YNNKEL (reference sequence). This CDR3 contains 15 residues. In nucleotides, the CDR3 is TGTGCCAGCAGCCGGTCAGGGAGGACTAATGAAAAACTGTTTTTT. Its protein is CASSRSGRTNEKLFF. Variable domain in full (rest from reference TRBV3-1 and TRBJ1-4): DTAVSQTPKYLVTQMGNDKSIKCEQNLGHDTMYWYKQDSKKFLKIMFSYNNKELIINETVPNRFSPKSPDKAHLNLHINSLELGDSAVYFCASSRSGRTNEKLFFGSGTQLSVL.

The CDR3 bases are TGTGCCAGCAGCCAAGAGGGGGGACTCTTGAACACCGGGGAGCTGTTTTTT. This sequence encodes CASSQEGGLLNTGELFF. This sequence joins TRBV4-2 and TRBJ2-2; perhaps TRBD2 as D (6 bases). Germline V gives CDR1 LGHNA, CDR2 YNFKEQ. The CDR3 contains 17 residues. V was cut by 0 bases and J by 1 base, with 12 bases left in between.

This clonotype has at least ten counts. J is TRBJ2-2 and V is TRBV5-1; TRBD2 might be the D (5 bases). The germline V gene has CDR1 SGHRS and CDR2 YFSETQ. The V end was cut by 4 bases, the J end by 3 bases, with 10 bases between. The CDR3 extends over 14 amino acids. For the CDR3, the DNA is TGCGCCAGCAGCCCCGGACTTGACACCGGGGAGCTGTTTTTT. The encoded protein is CASSPGLDTGELFF.

This clonotype was counted many times. This chain links TRBV6-2 or TRBV6-3 with TRBJ2-1; D perhaps matches TRBD2 (5 bases). The V end lost 8 bases, the J end lost 12 bases, and 17 bases lay between the germline ends. Germline V lookup: CDR1 MNHEY, CDR2 SVGEGT. The CDR3 is made up of 12 amino acids. This chain's CDR3 is CASWAGSTSQFF. As DNA, the CDR3 is TGTGCCAGCTGGGCGGGTTCCACATCGCAGTTCTTC.

This clonotype showed up many times. CDR3 in DNA: TGCGCCAGCAGCTCATCAGGAGATACGCAGTATTTT. Amino acid sequence: CASSSSGDTQYF. The chain carries TRBV5-1 and TRBJ2-3; D gene uncertain. CDR3 size: 12 residues. V lost 3 bases and J 5 bases, leaving 7 bases between the germline ends. Germline CDR1 SGHRS, CDR2 YFSETQ.

Only a few counts were recorded for this clonotype. The chain employs TRBV5-1 and TRBJ2-5; TRBD2 aligns across 10 bases. Germline trimming cut 3 bases from V and 5 bases from J; bases unmatched to any gene: 10. CDR1 is SGHRS and CDR2 is YFSETQ in the germline V gene. The CDR3 length is 16 residues. The CDR3 DNA is TGCGCCAGCAGCTCTAGCGGGAGCCCACTTTCCGAGACCCAGTACTTC. It is translated as CASSSSGSPLSETQYF.

At least ten counts were recorded for this clonotype. The CDR3: CASSSLDRVIPYEQYF. The CDR3, as DNA: TGTGCCAGCAGCTCCCTCGACAGGGTCATTCCCTACGAGCAGTACTTC. The V and J genes are TRBV7-2 and TRBJ2-7; 7 positions agree with TRBD1. Unmatched junction bases numbered 11, after V lost 4 bases and J lost 2 bases. The germline V gene encodes CDR1 SGHTA and CDR2 FQGNSA. The CDR3 is 16 amino acids.

This clonotype was observed at least ten times. CDR3 nucleotides: TGCAGCGTTCGAGCGGGAGGGGACACAGATACGCAGTATTTT. Amino acids: CSVRAGGDTDTQYF. The chain employs TRBV29-1 and TRBJ2-3, with 10 bases that match TRBD2. The CDR3 length is 14 residues. J was trimmed by 2 bases and V by 5 bases; bases with no gene match: 4. From germline, CDR1 is SQVTM and CDR2 ANQGSEA.

J is TRBJ2-2 and V is TRBV11-2, with a possible D match to TRBD2 (5 bases). Trimming removed 0 bases at V and 8 bases at J, with 16 bases between. CDR3 length: 16 residues. Germline lookup yields CDR1 SGHAT and CDR2 FQNNGV. The DNA for the CDR3 is TGTGCCAGCAGCTTAGATCGGGCTAGCCTTGCAGGGGAGCTGTTTTTT. Amino acid sequence: CASSLDRASLAGELFF.

This clonotype came up many times. V is TRBV20-1 and J is TRBJ1-6; tentative D call: TRBD1 (5 bases). The CDR3 totals 13 residues. The germline V gene has CDR1 DFQATT and CDR2 SNEGSKA (reference sequence). Trimming shortened V by 4 bases and J by 12 bases, and 16 bases separated the two germline ends. CDR3 sequence reads: CSATGTPGGPLHF. DNA for the CDR3: TGCAGTGCTACCGGGACTCCGGGGGGACCCCTCCACTTT.

This clonotype has a handful of counts. The rearrangement links TRBV4-1 to TRBJ2-1; 10 positions match TRBD2. This CDR3 has 16 amino acids. The germline V gene has CDR1 MGHRA and CDR2 YSYEKL. V dropped 0 bases and J dropped 9; count of bases not matched to a gene: 8. DNA of the CDR3: TGCGCCAGCAGCCAAGATCCAGGACTAGCGGACTTTGAGCAGTTCTTC. Amino acid sequence: CASSQDPGLADFEQFF.

V usage is TRBV3-1 and J usage is TRBJ2-2; D is ambiguous. CDR1 and CDR2 from the germline V gene are LGHDT and YNNKEL (reference sequence). The CDR3 is 13 amino acids. Trimming cost V 10 bases and J 5 bases, with 14 bases left between them. This CDR3 is CATRGVETGELFF. As DNA, the CDR3 is TGTGCCACCCGAGGCGTGGAGACCGGGGAGCTGTTTTTT.

This clonotype occurred many times. This chain connects TRBV5-6 to TRBJ2-1; no definite D call. The CDR3 totals 15 residues. Germline V lookup: CDR1 SGHDT, CDR2 YYEEEE. The V end lost 4 bases, the J end lost 5 bases, and 16 bases lay between the germline ends. The CDR3 region is CASSTNSHLNNEQFF. CDR3 sequence (DNA): TGTGCCAGCAGCACTAACAGTCACCTTAACAATGAGCAGTTCTTC.

The chain recombines TRBV29-1 with TRBJ1-1; D is uncertain. The CDR3 is made up of 11 amino acids. V was shortened by 3 bases and J by 8 bases, with 10 bases between the two germline ends. CDR1 is SQVTM, CDR2 ANQGSEA, per germline. The CDR3 loop is CSVDLVEEAFF. CDR3 DNA: TGCAGCGTTGATCTTGTAGAAGAAGCTTTCTTT.

This clonotype was observed at least ten times. J is TRBJ2-7 and V is TRBV9; 7 bases fit TRBD2. Germline V gene lookup returns CDR1 SGDLS and CDR2 YYNGEE. The CDR3 covers 16 residues. The trim removed 4 bases at V and 3 bases at J, leaving 13 bases unmatched. CDR3 nucleotides: TGTGCCAGCAGCCCCCAAGCGGGGTACGGTGACTACGAGCAGTACTTC. Amino acids: CASSPQAGYGDYEQYF.

This clonotype was found many times. The V and J genes are TRBV12-3 or TRBV12-4 and TRBJ1-1; 7 bases are shared with TRBD1. The CDR3 contains 14 residues. With V trimmed by 6 bases and J by 0 bases, 4 bases remained unmatched. The CDR3 DNA reads TGTGCCAGCAGGCCGACAGGGTTGAACACTGAAGCTTTCTTT. Translation: CASRPTGLNTEAFF.